This TCR beta chain derives from a study of Ad26.COV2.S vaccination and SARS-CoV-2 variants (TCRdb year 2021). Turning to the overall study: Vaccine-arm donors were drawn from COV1001, a multicentre, randomized, double-blind, placebo-controlled phase I-IIa trial of Ad26.COV2.S in healthy adults. Ad26.COV2.S was administered intramuscularly at 5 x 10^10 or 1 x 10^11 viral particles, either as a single shot or as two shots given 56 days apart. The specificity and breadth of SARS-CoV-2-reactive T cell receptors after Ad26.COV2.S vaccination were assessed by TCRbeta repertoire sequencing. The TCR-sequenced set comprised approximately 32 samples: about 19 Ad26.COV2.S vaccine recipients, 5 placebo recipients and 8 SARS-CoV-2 convalescent individuals. Trial participants were randomized into five groups of five, in which low-dose or high-dose Ad26.COV2.S was given once or twice, or placebo was given on both occasions. Blinding of investigators to trial group allocation was maintained during experiments and outcome assessment.

Read against the paper, the sample's treatment or condition label means: around 19 received Ad26.COV2.S at low or high dose, single or two shots; 5 received placebo; per-sample allocation not given. For vaccine and placebo recipients, the sequenced repertoires came from samples collected on day 63 after the first injection. Cohort 1b enrolled some 25 adults aged 18-55 years at a single site in Boston, USA, between 29 July and 7 August 2020. As a vaccine, Ad26.COV2.S was a replication-incompetent adenovirus type 26 vector that expressed a prefusion-stabilized SARS-CoV-2 spike protein derived from the original Wuhan strain. The junction shows trimming of 0 bases on V and 4 bases on J, and the gene matches do not reach 2 bases of it. The germline V gene encodes CDR1 SGHRS and CDR2 YFSETQ. The CDR3 measures 15 amino acids from cysteine to phenylalanine. The kept DNA is CDR3 alone, 45 bases in frame from the first base.

In the case of this clone: This receptor's antigen is unknown. Base qualities are missing; no much larger clone stands one base away.

The immunoSEQ Assay was the method used to sequence TCRbeta CDR3 regions. After extraction, genomic DNA underwent amplification by bias-controlled multiplex PCR, followed by high-throughput sequencing. From the authors' description of their analysis: To quantify the absolute abundance of each unique TCRbeta CDR3 region, sequences were collapsed and filtered. T cell fraction was estimated by normalization of TCRbeta template counts to usable DNA, with usable DNA being measured through amplification of reference genes present in all nucleated cells. Repertoire TCRs were annotated as SARS-CoV-2-specific when V gene, CDR3 amino acid sequence and J gene were exactly matched to a known reactive TCR set. MIRA supplied the reference SARS-CoV-2 TCR set, which was filtered for enrichment in COVID-19-positive ImmuneCODE repertoires so that public or cross-reactive TCRs were removed. Using the MIRA antigens, annotated TCRs were further analysed by specific ORF or by position within an ORF. Breadth was defined as the number of annotated unique rearrangements divided by the total number of unique productive rearrangements, and depth was defined as the summed frequency of the annotated unique rearrangements. Two-sided Wilcoxon rank-sum tests were applied when comparing TCR breadth between groups. This is the immuneACCESS table as TCRdb keeps it, with only in-frame sequences that have V and J called. A part of the clones is gone; compared with another copy, unresolved V genes explain less than half, and the rest is unexplained. The V and J calls and clone size were taken over from that table, and D and trimming were inferred from the DNA. This sample has about 260,000 clones in its table, and around nine tenths of those were observed once. About 2.7% of the sample belongs to the ten largest clones.

Study-wide findings and limitations: Higher spike-specific TCR breadth was observed in Ad26.COV2.S recipients than in placebo recipients (P = 0.0014). Vaccine and placebo recipients had comparable non-spike TCR breadth, which fits with the vaccine containing only spike. Comparing responses between vaccine doses or regimens was not something the study was powered to do. After vaccination, spike-specific CD8+ and CD4+ T cell responses were reported to show substantial breadth. According to the authors, total T cell responses may have been underestimated by the TCR breadth and depth analyses.

In this chain, TRBV5-1 is recombined with TRBJ1-1, and TRBD1 aligns with 11 junction nucleotides. The receptor comes from a person between 18 and 65 years old who received the Ad26.COV2.S COVID-19 vaccine or a placebo. The material sequenced was peripheral blood, taken in a trial of Ad26.COV2.S vaccine versus placebo. Here the CDR3 is given as CASSLEGTGGTEAFF. The nucleotide sequence is given as TGCGCCAGCAGCTTGGAGGGGACAGGGGGCACTGAAGCTTTCTTT.